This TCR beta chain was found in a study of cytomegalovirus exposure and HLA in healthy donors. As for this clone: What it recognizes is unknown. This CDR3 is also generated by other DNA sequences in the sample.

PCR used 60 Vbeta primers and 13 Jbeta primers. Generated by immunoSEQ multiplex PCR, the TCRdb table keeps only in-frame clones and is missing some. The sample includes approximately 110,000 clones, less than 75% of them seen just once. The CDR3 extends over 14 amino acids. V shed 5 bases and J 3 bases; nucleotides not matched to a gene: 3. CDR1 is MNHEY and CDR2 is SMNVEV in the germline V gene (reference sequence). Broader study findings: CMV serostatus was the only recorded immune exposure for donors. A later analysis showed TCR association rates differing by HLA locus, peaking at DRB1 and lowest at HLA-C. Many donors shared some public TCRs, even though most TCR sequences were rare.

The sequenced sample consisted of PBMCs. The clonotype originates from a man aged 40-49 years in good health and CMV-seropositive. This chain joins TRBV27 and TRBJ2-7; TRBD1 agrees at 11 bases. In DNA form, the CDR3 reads TGTGCCAGCAGTCCCGGGACAGGGGGCTACGAGCAGTACTTC. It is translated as CASSPGTGGYEQYF.